A single sample is the source of the 14 T cell receptor beta chains below, sequenced in a study of T-cell reconstitution after alpha-beta-depleted transplantation in children. Preparing the TCRbeta library involved the use of unique molecular identifiers. TCRdb re-analysed the PCR reads in MiXCR, keeping a single row per CDR3 protein. The sample shows approximately 980,000 distinct CDR3 sequences, less than 30% of them seen only once. Source: PBMCs, mostly from graft donor cells, taken 360 days after TCRalphabeta/CD19-depleted stem cell transplant. The receptors stem from a boy younger than two who had a stem cell transplant for SCID, so the T cells may come from the graft donor.

In its sample, this clonotype was seen a few times. The chain has TRBV6-5 and TRBJ1-4; a possible D gene is TRBD1 (5 bases). The CDR3 is made up of 14 amino acids. V was cut by 0 bases and J by 7 bases, with 9 bases left in between. CDR1 and CDR2 (germline): MNHEY, SVGAGI. The DNA for the CDR3 is TGTGCCAGCAGTTACTCGAGGGGCGGTGAAAAACTGTTTTTT. Residues: CASSYSRGGEKLFF.

This clonotype was found a few times. The chain uses TRBV12-3 or TRBV12-4 and TRBJ2-7, with 12 bases fitting TRBD2. V shed 3 bases, J shed 6 bases, and the junction held 3 bases outside the gene matches. The CDR3 consists of 14 residues. The CDR3 loop reads CASSFRTSGAEQYF. The DNA for the CDR3 is TGTGCCAGCAGTTTCAGGACTAGCGGGGCCGAGCAGTACTTC.

The rearrangement uses TRBV29-1 and TRBJ2-5; either TRBD1 or TRBD2 may fit D (6 bases each). V gave up 8 bases and J gave up 7 bases, with 20 bases separating them. Germline loops: CDR1 SQVTM, CDR2 ANQGSEA. CDR3 length equals 13 residues. The DNA of the CDR3 is TGCAGCCTGGGTGTGGAAGGGGGGAGGACCCAGTACTTC. Residues: CSLGVEGGRTQYF.

This clonotype appeared a few times. V gene TRBV4-1 combines with J gene TRBJ2-3, with D perhaps TRBD1 (5 bases). Trimming stripped 0 bases from V and 6 bases from J, with 13 bases between. CDR1 MGHRA and CDR2 YSYEKL come from the germline V gene. CDR3 size: 15 residues. CDR3 loop: CASSQENRSGDTQYF. DNA for the CDR3: TGCGCCAGCAGCCAAGAGAACAGGTCAGGGGATACGCAGTATTTT.

This rearrangement joins TRBV5-5 to TRBJ1-1; TRBD1 aligns across 9 bases. Germline assignment: CDR1 SGHKS and CDR2 YYEKEE (reference sequence). The V and J ends lost 0 bases and 5 bases, in that order; junction bases with no gene match: 8. The length of the CDR3 is 16 residues. The CDR3 DNA reads TGTGCCAGCAGCTTGGATACAGGGGGCGGTTGGACTGAAGCTTTCTTT. Amino acid sequence: CASSLDTGGGWTEAFF.

This clonotype has only a few counts. V usage is TRBV29-1 and J usage is TRBJ2-1; tentative D call: TRBD1 (6 bases). V was trimmed by 7 bases and J by 4 bases, leaving 17 bases between them. The CDR3 length is 14 residues. The germline V gene has CDR1 SQVTM and CDR2 ANQGSEA. The chain's CDR3 is CSAIQGFGYNEQFF. The CDR3, as DNA: TGCAGCGCGATACAGGGATTTGGATACAATGAGCAGTTCTTC.

The chain is built from TRBV10-3 and TRBJ2-7, with 7 bases that match TRBD1. The CDR3 contains 13 residues. The germline CDR1 and CDR2 sequences are ENHRY and SYGVKD. J gave up 2 bases and V 4 bases, and 2 bases lay outside the gene matches. The DNA of the CDR3 is TGTGCCATCAGTGCGGACAGGACCTACGAGCAGTACTTC. Amino acids: CAISADRTYEQYF.

This clonotype came up a few times. The chain is built from TRBV12-3 or TRBV12-4 and TRBJ2-3, with a tentative D call TRBD1 (6 bases). Trimming cost V 6 bases and J 0 bases, with 16 bases left between them. The CDR3 is 16 residues long. CDR3 in amino acids: CASSPHGGSSTDTQYF. The CDR3 DNA reads as TGTGCCAGCAGCCCCCATGGGGGCTCCAGCACAGATACGCAGTATTTT.

The chain is built from TRBV5-1 and TRBJ2-1; TRBD2 matches at 15 bases. The CDR3 covers 18 residues. V was pared by 3 bases and J by 4 bases, with 8 bases of the junction left unmatched. Per the germline V gene, CDR1 is SGHRS and CDR2 is YFSETQ. CDR3 residues: CASSSWTSGGEAYNEQFF. Here the CDR3 DNA reads TGCGCCAGCAGCTCCTGGACTAGCGGGGGGGAAGCGTACAATGAGCAGTTCTTC.

The chain is built from TRBV4-2 and TRBJ2-4, with TRBD2 matching over 10 bases. J lost 6 bases, V lost 0 bases, and 11 bases had no gene match. The V gene's germline CDR1 is LGHNA and CDR2 YNFKEQ. This CDR3 region has 18 residues. In DNA form, the CDR3 reads TGTGCCAGCAGCCAAGATCGAGCCAGCGGGGGGGAGAGAAACATTCAGTACTTC. Encoded protein: CASSQDRASGGERNIQYF.

The rearrangement joins TRBV20-1 to TRBJ2-5; 12 bases agree with TRBD2. Germline values: CDR1 DFQATT, CDR2 SNEGSKA (reference sequence). This CDR3 has 15 residues. The ends lost 0 bases at V and 5 bases at J; junction bases unmatched: 4. The CDR3 loop reads CSARDVTSGGETQYF. The DNA for the CDR3 is TGCAGTGCTAGAGACGTAACTAGCGGGGGGGAGACCCAGTACTTC.

This chain uses TRBV21-1 with TRBJ1-2. TRBV21-1 is flagged as a pseudogene. The CDR3 consists of 17 residues. The CDR3 coding sequence is TGTGCCAGCAGCTGTCAGACTCAACCCGAACCCTTCAATGGCTACACCTTC. As protein: CASSCQTQPEPFNGYTF.

The V and J genes are TRBV27 and TRBJ2-5; possibly TRBD1 or TRBD2 for D (5 bases each). Trimming took off 3 bases at V and 4 bases at J, with 15 bases between the two ends. CDR1 MNHEY and CDR2 SMNVEV come from the germline V gene (reference sequence). CDR3 size: 15 residues. Here the CDR3 reads CASSFQGGGGETQYF. The DNA for the CDR3 is TGTGCCAGCAGTTTCCAGGGTGGAGGAGGAGAGACCCAGTACTTC.

The V and J genes are TRBV12-3 or TRBV12-4 and TRBJ1-5; D might be TRBD1 (5 bases). Trimming stripped 3 bases from V and 0 bases from J, with 9 bases between. This CDR3 comprises 15 residues. The DNA of the CDR3 is TGTGCCAGCAGTTTGGGGGTAGATAGCAATCAGCCCCAGCATTTT. This translates into CASSLGVDSNQPQHF.